The present TCR beta chain was sequenced within a study of persistence of HIV-infected CD4 T cells. General study results and limits: CMV- and Gag-responding cells had lower TCRbeta richness than CD3/CD28-responding cells. Degenerate expanded CDR3beta sequences were enriched among CMV- and Gag-responding cells.

The libraries were made with immunoSEQ version 4 in survey mode. Using immunoSEQ multiplex PCR, the repertoire was profiled, and TCRdb retains in-frame clones only, with some absent. The table has about 32,000 clones, around four fifths seen once. A note on this clone: The target antigen is unknown.

The length of the CDR3 is 18 residues. V shed 5 bases, J shed 2 bases, and the junction held 15 bases outside the gene matches. CDR1 and CDR2 from the germline V gene are LGHDT and YNNKEL (reference sequence). An overlapping HIV-1 Gag peptide pool stimulated these cells at roughly 1 ug/peptide/mL. Memory cells lacking CD40L and CD69 with high CD45RO were sorted. Donors had CD4+ T cell counts above 400 cells/uL and were CMV-seropositive. The chain recombines TRBV3-1 (or the pseudogene TRBV3-2) with TRBJ2-5; the match to TRBD2 covers 9 bases. The sequence was obtained from an adult woman with HIV who was CMV-seropositive. This sample comprised CD4+ T cells sorted from PBMCs after roughly 17-hour stimulation, obtained from a patient who received antiretroviral therapy. Here the CDR3 reads CASSGVVKREEPQETQYF. CDR3 coding DNA: TGTGCCAGCAGCGGCGTCGTGAAGCGGGAGGAACCACAAGAGACCCAGTACTTC.